This TCR beta chain came from a study of Graves' ophthalmopathy and Graves' hyperthyroidism. Study-level findings and limits: The model's prediction of ophthalmopathy progression had just over 70% sensitivity and around 77% specificity. A 13-signature model separated ophthalmopathy from stable hyperthyroidism, reaching around 88% sensitivity and 80% to 83% specificity cross-validated. Blood also harbored most expanded thyroid clonotypes above 0.001 frequency.

Note on this clonotype: Its antigen is still unknown.

The V and J ends lost 4 bases and 13 bases, in that order; junction bases with no gene match: 13. Germline V CDR1 and CDR2: SEHNR, FQNEAQ (reference sequence). The CDR3 loop spans 15 amino acids. TCR beta CDR3 amplification used RNA transcripts. After a first-round RT-PCR with HTBI primers, a second-round multiplex PCR was run. From the multiplex PCR reads, TCRdb called clonotypes with MiXCR, one entry per CDR3 protein. The sample has about 700,000 distinct CDR3 sequences; roughly two fifths are singletons. PBMCs were isolated by Ficoll-Paque density gradient centrifugation, using 7.5 to 10 ml of fresh peripheral blood as the starting material.

This sequence joins TRBV7-9 and TRBJ1-6; 7 nucleotides align to TRBD1. The sample comprised peripheral blood. The source is an adult man with Graves' ophthalmopathy. CDR3 loop: CASSSDRERQRPLHF. CDR3 coding DNA: TGTGCCAGCAGCTCCGACAGGGAAAGACAGCGGCCCCTCCACTTT.